This TCR beta chain came from a study of CD8 T cells in ankylosing spondylitis (dated by TCRdb to 2016 to 2017). For the wider study: The study profiled T cell receptor beta repertoires in healthy donors and ankylosing spondylitis patients to find disease-linked TCR variants. Peripheral blood was sampled, and synovial fluid was additionally collected from ankylosing spondylitis patients. The whole study cohort included 95 to 130 healthy donors and 25 or so ankylosing spondylitis patients.

Sequencing used an Illumina HiSeq 2500. Quantitative 5'-RACE with molecular barcodes was the method used to prepare the TCR beta libraries. The authors' pipeline ran thus. A new computational method based on a probabilistic model of VDJ rearrangement was used to identify disease-linked TCR variants. TCRdb applied fastp at Q25 and MiXCR to the public reads, then kept only in-frame beta chains. Rows with one shared CDR3 protein collapse into an entry with the most common genes and DNA. TCRdb's processing, not the authors', yielded these V and J calls. This sample lists some 840,000 distinct CDR3 sequences; approximately 10% were detected once. The ten largest clones capture under 0.6% of the sample. This clonotype was seen many times. Its antigen has not been determined. The sample holds no much larger clone one base away, and base qualities are not on file. The study at large found these results: Some motif variants had previously been reported in the synovial fluid and blood of reactive arthritis patients, which suggests shared mechanisms of disease initiation. The disease-linked clones were reported to be significantly enriched in matched synovial fluid samples from ankylosing spondylitis patients. The disease-linked clones had a CD8+ phenotype and were found at relatively low frequencies in peripheral blood. Blood from ankylosing spondylitis patients appeared to be characterized by a TCR beta motif composed of about eight highly homologous amino acid variants.

CDR1 and CDR2 (ENHRY, SYGVKD) derive from the germline V gene. CDR3 length: 14 amino acids, cysteine to phenylalanine. Solely the CDR3 DNA is kept, with 42 bases framed from the first base. V loses 8 bases of germline sequence and J loses 0 bases, and the interval between the two ends is 12 bases. The TCR sequence derives from a male donor with ankylosing spondylitis. The sequenced sample consisted of blood, either unsorted or a sorted T cell fraction (not recorded which). Recombination joined TRBV10-3 with TRBJ2-3, with the D gene call left open. For the CDR3, the sequence is CAIAPSASTDTQYF. The nucleotide sequence is TGTGCCATCGCCCCGAGCGCCAGCACAGATACGCAGTATTTT.